This TCR beta chain emerged from a study of T cell responses to AZD1222 COVID-19 vaccine. Study-wide findings and caveats: Spike-specific TCR breadth and depth both grew after two AZD1222 doses. Donors were chiefly white British, with a greater number of females, and clonal diversity was perhaps underestimated.

Regarding this clone: As yet, its antigen is unknown.

CDR1 is GTSNPN and CDR2 is SVGIG in the germline V gene (reference sequence). Trimming took 8 bases from V and 4 from J; bases not matched to a gene: 13. The CDR3 covers 14 residues. The data were produced by immunoSEQ multiplex PCR, yet TCRdb's version contains in-frame clones alone and is incomplete. The repertoire holds roughly 150,000 clones, with around nine tenths as singletons. Sample: peripheral blood, taken 28 days after the second AZD1222 dose. V usage is TRBV30 and J usage is TRBJ1-1, with TRBD1 matching over 7 bases. The receptor comes from an adult who received the AZD1222 COVID-19 vaccine. The CDR3 DNA sequence: TGTGCCCGAAACAGGGGAGGGGGGAGCACTGAAGCTTTCTTT. Protein: CARNRGGGSTEAFF.